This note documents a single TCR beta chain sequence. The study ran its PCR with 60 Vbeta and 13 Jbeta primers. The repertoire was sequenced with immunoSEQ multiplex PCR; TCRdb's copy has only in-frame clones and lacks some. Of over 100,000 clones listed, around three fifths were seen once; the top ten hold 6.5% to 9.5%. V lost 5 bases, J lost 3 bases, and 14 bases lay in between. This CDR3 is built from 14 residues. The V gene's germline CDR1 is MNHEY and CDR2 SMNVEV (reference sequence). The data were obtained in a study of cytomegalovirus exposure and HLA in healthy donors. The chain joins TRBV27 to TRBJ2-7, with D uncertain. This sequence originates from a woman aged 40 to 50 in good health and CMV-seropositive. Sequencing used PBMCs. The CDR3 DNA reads TGTGCCAGCAGTAATGCAGGCTCCCTCTACGAGCAGTACTTC. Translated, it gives CASSNAGSLYEQYF.